This T cell receptor beta chain originates from a study of shared clonotypes between healthy human individuals. Study outcomes and limitations: A generally larger estimated richness was seen in naive subsets than in memory subsets.

Note on this clone: What it binds is unknown.

CDR3 size: 15 residues. The germline gives CDR1 MNHNS, CDR2 SASEGT. The germline V and J ends were trimmed by 5 bases and 1 base, with 14 bases remaining between them. Sequencing used immunoSEQ multiplex PCR; TCRdb keeps in-frame clones, though not all of them. The profile shows roughly 520,000 clones, approximately 95% of them singletons. This receptor was identified in a young woman in good health. The chain links TRBV6-1 to TRBJ1-1, with D unresolved. Sequencing was done on a sample of naive CD4+ T cells sorted from blood. The subset: CD45RA+ positively selected. The chain's CDR3 is CASSPSSGKNTEAFF. DNA for the CDR3: TGTGCCAGCAGTCCCTCTTCCGGGAAGAACACTGAAGCTTTCTTT.